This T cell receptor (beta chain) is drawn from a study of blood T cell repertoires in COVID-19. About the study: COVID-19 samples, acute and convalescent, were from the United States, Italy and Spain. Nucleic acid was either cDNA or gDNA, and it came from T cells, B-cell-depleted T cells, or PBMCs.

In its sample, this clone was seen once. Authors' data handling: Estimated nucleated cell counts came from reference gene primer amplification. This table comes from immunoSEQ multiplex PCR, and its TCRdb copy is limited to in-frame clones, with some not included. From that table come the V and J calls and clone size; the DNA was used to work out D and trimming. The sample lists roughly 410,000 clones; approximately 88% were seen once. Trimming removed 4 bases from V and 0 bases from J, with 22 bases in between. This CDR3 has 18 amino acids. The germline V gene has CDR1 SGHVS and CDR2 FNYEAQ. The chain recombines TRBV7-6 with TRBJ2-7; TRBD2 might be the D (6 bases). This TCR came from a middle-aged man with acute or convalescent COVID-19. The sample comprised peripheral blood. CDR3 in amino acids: CASSSQAGLENPSYEQYF. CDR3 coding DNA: TGTGCCAGCAGCTCCCAGGCGGGACTCGAGAACCCCTCCTACGAGCAGTACTTC.